These T cell receptor beta chains were read from a single sample in a study of chemoradiotherapy in HPV16-positive cancers. Only in-frame clones appear in the TCRdb table, and some are missing; sequencing was by immunoSEQ multiplex PCR. Seen here are 13,000 or so clones, roughly 63% observed once, and the top ten hold less than 20%. Sample collection was performed from a patient who underwent chemoradiotherapy. Source of these receptors: a human donor with HPV-associated anogenital cancer. Both conserved end residues are part of each CDR3. Each record gives: clone size, V gene, D gene, J gene, CDR3 protein, CDR3 DNA. The D gene is left open where the match is weak. Where a row states a size, it is once, few, many or the class of an expanded clone; other rows omit it.

few	TRBV4-2	-	TRBJ2-2	CASSQGEGPDTGELFF	TGTGCCAGCAGCCAAGGCGAGGGCCCCGACACCGGGGAGCTGTTTTTT
-	TRBV18	-	TRBJ2-7	CASSPTLTGTTPEQYF	TGTGCCAGCTCCCCGACCTTGACAGGGACTACGCCCGAGCAGTACTTC
-	TRBV5-8	-	TRBJ1-4	CASSSIGSQREKLFF	TGTGCCAGCAGCTCGATAGGAAGTCAGCGTGAAAAACTGTTTTTT
few	TRBV6-1	TRBD2	TRBJ2-5	CASTDTSGGAETQYF	TGTGCCAGCACCGATACTAGCGGGGGGGCTGAGACCCAGTACTTC
-	TRBV5-1	-	TRBJ1-2	CASSLETLGYGYTF	TGCGCCAGCAGCTTGGAAACATTGGGCTATGGCTACACCTTC
-	TRBV29-1	-	TRBJ1-1	CSVELFGTEAFF	TGCAGCGTTGAATTATTTGGCACTGAAGCTTTCTTT
-	TRBV15	-	TRBJ1-3	CATSRLAEGNTIYF	TGTGCCACCAGCAGACTCGCGGAAGGAAACACCATATATTTT
-	TRBV2	-	TRBJ1-5	CASSSSDNQPQHF	TGTGCCAGCAGTAGTTCGGACAATCAGCCCCAGCATTTT
-	TRBV5-1	-	TRBJ1-4	CASSLGGQTTNEKLFF	TGCGCCAGCAGCTTGGGGGGCCAAACGACTAATGAAAAACTGTTTTTT
-	TRBV7-9	-	TRBJ1-1	CASSDPFGVGTEAFF	TGTGCCAGCAGCGATCCCTTCGGGGTTGGGACTGAAGCTTTCTTT
few	TRBV7-9	-	TRBJ1-2	CASSLLMDTYGYTF	TGTGCCAGCAGCTTACTGATGGACACCTATGGCTACACCTTC
-	TRBV29-1	TRBD1	TRBJ1-2	CSVPGTGNYGYTF	TGCAGCGTTCCCGGGACAGGCAACTATGGCTACACCTTC
-	TRBV19	-	TRBJ2-1	CASSMETGLVFGRNEQFF	TGTGCCAGTAGTATGGAGACAGGACTTGTTTTTGGGCGGAATGAGCAGTTCTTC
-	TRBV9	-	TRBJ2-2	CASSVEPTGELFF	TGTGCCAGCAGCGTAGAGCCCACCGGGGAGCTGTTTTTT
once	TRBV19	-	TRBJ1-1	CASSELRFTEAFF	TGTGCCAGTAGTGAATTGAGGTTCACTGAAGCTTTCTTT
-	TRBV4-3	-	TRBJ2-1	CASSQYSEQAYNEQFF	TGCGCCAGCAGCCAATACTCAGAGCAAGCCTACAATGAGCAGTTCTTC